The TCR beta chain described here comes from a study of shared clonotypes between healthy human individuals. In the study overall: The composition of the donors was a couple of women and a few men aged 18 to 49. Study results and caveats: Generation probability values for non-shared clonotypes were lower than those for clonotypes shared by all four donors.

This CDR3 has 14 amino acids. Germline V gene sequence: CDR1 MNHNY, CDR2 SVGAGI (reference sequence). After removal of 5 bases from V and 6 bases from J, the junction contained 7 bases not matched to a gene. Profiling relied on immunoSEQ multiplex PCR, and the TCRdb table lists in-frame clones only, not all of them. The data show 2 million to 3 million clones, approximately 93% seen once. About this clone: Its specificity is not known.

This chain uses TRBV6-6 with TRBJ1-2; the match to TRBD1 covers 9 bases. This TCR was recovered from a man aged 18 to 29 in good health. Some clones in this sample may be carry-over from other donors' samples. Sequenced material: naive CD4+ T cells from PBMCs. Subset given: CD45RA+ positively selected. DNA for the CDR3: TGTGCCAGCAGTCCCCGACAGGGGGGGGATGGCTACACCTTC. Translating gives CASSPRQGGDGYTF.